Sequencing of this T cell receptor beta chain was carried out in a study of T cell clusters in autoimmune cytopenias (dated by TCRdb to between 2019 and 2020). A note on the overall study: The median TRB sequencing depth was 51,575 reads per sample, and the median number of distinct TRB clonotypes was more than 2,000 per sample. Alongside healthy, CLL and autoimmune hepatitis controls, autoimmune cytopenia patients had their peripheral blood TRB and IGH repertoires sequenced at active disease and again during treatment follow-up. The study was designed to test whether a disease-specific immune repertoire signature usable as a blood-based biomarker is carried by autoimmune cytopenia patients.

To amplify TRB rearrangements, a touch-down multiplex PCR protocol was run with the TRB-A and TRB-B primer pools combined in a single tube. Illumina adapters and sample indices were added to the amplicons through two consecutive PCR reactions using Phusion HS II polymerase. Amplicons were gel-purified with the NucleoSpin Gel and PCR Clean-up kit, then quantified by Qubit and quality-checked on an Agilent 2100 Bioanalyzer. Sequencing of the libraries was performed on an Illumina MiSeq with 600-cycle, single-indexed, paired-end runs. In the source study's methods: TRB reads were aligned and assembled with MiXCR version 2.1.12 using the default MiXCR reference library. A clone was defined by each unique CDR3 nucleotide sequence, and analysis was restricted to productive sequences with at least two reads. Repertoire diversity was assessed with alpha-parameterized diversity profiles (alpha 0 to 5), including the Shannon (alpha 1) and Simpson (alpha 2) indices, which were computed with an R script. The tcR package was used to compute combinatorial TRB VJ usage, which was then compared between cohorts by principal component analysis with ade4. GLIPH was used to cluster TCRbeta CDR3s in pairs of cohorts matched for age and read depth, and a Wilcoxon test was used to compare cluster frequencies. Reads reprocessed by TCRdb are summarized as one entry per CDR3 protein sequence, and DNA is absent. These V and J calls are TCRdb output, not the study's own analysis. This sample's table contains 4,700 or so distinct CDR3 sequences. The ten largest clones represent 15% of the sample.

On this clonotype: Its antigen specificity is not known.

TRB amplification used about 250 ng of peripheral blood genomic DNA, 30,000 to 40,000 genome equivalents, per sample. From the germline V gene (reference sequence), CDR1 is SGHNT and CDR2 is YYREEE. The CDR3 spans 18 residues, from the cysteine through the phenylalanine. Nucleotide data are not available. Broader findings and caveats from the paper: The TRB repertoire shifts, including less even repertoires in secondary cytopenia and CLL, mostly reflected lymphoma bias and not autoimmunity. GLIPH results suggested that primary autoimmune cytopenia patients were missing physiological T cell clusters, with about 53 clusters found only in healthy donors compared with about 16 found only in patients. Around 3-fold more exclusive TRB clusters were observed in healthy donors than in active autoimmune hepatitis patients, consistent with an autoimmunity-wide signature. The T cell clusters were defined only in silico, and the functional role of the clusters still needed to be validated experimentally. In the comparison of secondary cytopenia with CLL, the cluster-lack signature was not observed, apparently because the dominant lymphoma-associated repertoire masked the signature.

This chain is built from TRBV5-4 and TRBJ2-2; TCRdb names TRBD1, which stays unverified in the absence of DNA. The specimen was peripheral blood. This receptor was identified in a human donor with an autoimmune cytopenia or autoimmune hepatitis (not recorded which). The CDR3 here reads CASSLYLSSRGNTGELFF.